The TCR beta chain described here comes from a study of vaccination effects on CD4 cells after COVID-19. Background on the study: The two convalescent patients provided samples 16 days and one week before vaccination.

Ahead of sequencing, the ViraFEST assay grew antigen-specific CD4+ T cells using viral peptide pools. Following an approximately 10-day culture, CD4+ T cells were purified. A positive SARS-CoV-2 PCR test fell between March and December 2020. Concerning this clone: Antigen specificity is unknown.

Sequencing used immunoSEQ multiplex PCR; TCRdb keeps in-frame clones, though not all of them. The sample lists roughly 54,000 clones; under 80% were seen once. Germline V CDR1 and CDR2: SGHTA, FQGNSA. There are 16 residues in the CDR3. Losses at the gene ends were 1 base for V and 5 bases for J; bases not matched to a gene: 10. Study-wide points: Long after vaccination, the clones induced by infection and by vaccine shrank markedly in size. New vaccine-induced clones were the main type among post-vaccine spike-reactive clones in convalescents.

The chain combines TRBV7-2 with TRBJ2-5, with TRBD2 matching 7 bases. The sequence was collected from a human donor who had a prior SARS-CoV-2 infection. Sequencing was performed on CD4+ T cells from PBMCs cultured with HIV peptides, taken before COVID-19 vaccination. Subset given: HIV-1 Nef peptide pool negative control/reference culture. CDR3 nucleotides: TGTGCCAGCAGCTTAGGGGTTGTCTTCGGGGGGGAGACCCAGTACTTC. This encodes CASSLGVVFGGETQYF.